This entry lists 29 T cell receptor beta chains sequenced from one sample in a study of blood T cell repertoires in COVID-19. Profiled with immunoSEQ multiplex PCR; TCRdb holds only in-frame clones, not every one. The sample lists 130,000 or so clones; about 90% were seen once. Material: peripheral blood. The receptors originated from a woman between 55 and 75 years old with acute or convalescent COVID-19.

The V call is TRBV5-1, the J call TRBJ2-3, with 12 bases that match TRBD2. CDR3 length equals 19 residues. Germline CDR1 SGHRS, CDR2 YFSETQ. Germline trimming cut 4 bases from V and 0 bases from J; bases unmatched to any gene: 12. The CDR3 region has the DNA TGCGCCAGCAGCCCGGGCCGGGCTAGCGGGGGGGCCAGCACAGATACGCAGTATTTT. Its translation is CASSPGRASGGASTDTQYF. The full variable domain, its missing parts supplied by reference TRBV5-1 and TRBJ2-3, is KAGVTQTPRYLIKTRGQQVTLSCSPISGHRSVSWYQQTPGQGLQFLFEYFSETQRNKGNFPGRFSGRQFSNSRSEMNVSTLELGDSALYLCASSPGRASGGASTDTQYFGPGTRLTVL.

To note about this clone: The same CDR3 also results from other DNA sequences found in this sample. The chain combines TRBV18 with TRBJ2-5; unclear D gene. Per germline, CDR1 KGHSH and CDR2 LQKENI. This CDR3 has 13 residues. V gave up 1 base and J gave up 3 bases, with 6 bases separating them. CDR3 DNA: TGTGCCAGCTCACCACTAGTAAAAGAGACCCAGTACTTC. Amino acids: CASSPLVKETQYF.

The chain links TRBV6-2 or TRBV6-3 to TRBJ1-5, with D possibly TRBD1 on 6 matching bases. Germline values: CDR1 MNHEY, CDR2 SVGEGT. CDR3 length: 13 amino acids. V lost 6 bases, J lost 4 bases, and 10 bases lay in between. The CDR3 spells CASSEQGNQPQHF. CDR3 nucleotides: TGTGCCAGCAGCGAACAGGGAAATCAGCCCCAGCATTTT.

The gene calls are TRBV7-9 and TRBJ2-2; 11 bases align to TRBD2. The CDR3 contains 15 residues. Germline V CDR1 and CDR2: SEHNR, FQNEAQ (reference sequence). V lost 6 bases to trimming and J lost 7 bases; unmatched junction nucleotides: 7. CDR3 amino acids: CASRTLAGGIGELFF. CDR3 nucleotide sequence: TGTGCCAGCAGGACCCTAGCGGGGGGAATCGGGGAGCTGTTTTTT.

CDR3 amino acids: CASSLGTSNQPQHF. In nucleotides, the CDR3 is TGTGCCAGCAGCCTAGGGACATCGAATCAGCCCCAGCATTTT. This rearrangement joins TRBV7-3 to TRBJ1-5, with D tentatively TRBD1 (6 bases). Trimming left V 5 bases short and J 4 bases short, with 12 bases between. Germline CDR1 and CDR2: SGHTA and FQGTGA. This CDR3 has 14 amino acids.

The V call is TRBV7-3, the J call TRBJ1-6, with 9 bases fitting TRBD1. Germline V CDR1 and CDR2: SGHTA, FQGTGA. The CDR3 runs to 15 residues. J was trimmed by 7 bases and V by 2 bases; bases with no gene match: 3. The chain's CDR3 is CASSLSGTGNSPLHF. The DNA of the CDR3 is TGTGCCAGCAGCTTATCCGGGACAGGGAATTCACCCCTCCACTTT.

The chain links TRBV9 to TRBJ2-3, with D possibly TRBD2 on 5 matching bases. The CDR3 length is 15 residues. Trimming removed 3 bases from V and 6 bases from J, with 17 bases in between. CDR1 and CDR2 from the germline V gene are SGDLS and YYNGEE. The DNA for the CDR3 is TGTGCCAGCAGCGCCTCGGAGGTCCTTTTGGATACGCAGTATTTT. Its protein is CASSASEVLLDTQYF.

The DNA for the CDR3 is TGCGCCAGCAGCTTGGATCCCTTAAACTATGGCTACACCTTC. Its protein is CASSLDPLNYGYTF. The chain couples TRBV5-1 to TRBJ1-2, with D hard to call. From germline, CDR1 is SGHRS and CDR2 YFSETQ. This CDR3 is built from 14 residues. V lost 0 bases and J lost 2, with 8 bases in between. The variable domain in full, with the rest retrieved from reference TRBV5-1 and TRBJ1-2, is KAGVTQTPRYLIKTRGQQVTLSCSPISGHRSVSWYQQTPGQGLQFLFEYFSETQRNKGNFPGRFSGRQFSNSRSEMNVSTLELGDSALYLCASSLDPLNYGYTFGSGTRLTVV.

This clone was counted a single time. The V call is TRBV5-1, the J call TRBJ1-1, with D perhaps matching TRBD1 (6 bases). This CDR3 is built from 15 residues. Germline values: CDR1 SGHRS, CDR2 YFSETQ. V gave up 2 bases and J gave up 1 base, with 12 bases separating them. The chain's CDR3 is CASSLLEGGNTEAFF. The CDR3 DNA sequence: TGCGCCAGCAGCTTATTGGAAGGGGGGAACACTGAAGCTTTCTTT.

The J gene is TRBJ1-6, the V gene TRBV2; 8 bases are shared with TRBD1. The junction had 7 bases not matched to a gene; V was cut back by 7 bases and J by 5 bases. CDR3 size: 15 residues. Germline lookup yields CDR1 SNHLY and CDR2 FYNNEI. The CDR3 protein is CASTLGQGNNSPLHF. The CDR3 coding sequence is TGTGCCAGCACCCTCGGACAGGGCAATAATTCACCCCTCCACTTT.

The CDR3 DNA reads as TGTGCCAGCAGCTTATCCTCCGGGACAGAGAACACTGAAGCTTTCTTT. It encodes CASSLSSGTENTEAFF. This chain uses TRBV7-6 with TRBJ1-1; 7 nucleotides match TRBD1. Germline CDR1 reads SGHVS; CDR2 reads FNYEAQ. With 2 bases clipped from V and 1 base from J, the junction kept 7 bases outside the gene matches. CDR3 length: 16 amino acids.

The chain recombines TRBV30 with TRBJ2-1, with D maybe TRBD2 (5 bases). The CDR3 spans 11 residues. The V gene lost 4 bases and the J gene lost 12 bases, with 13 bases spanning the gap. Germline CDR1 and CDR2: GTSNPN and SVGIG (reference sequence). The CDR3 DNA follows: TGTGCCTGGATTGAGGGTAAGGTGCAGTTCTTC. As protein: CAWIEGKVQFF.

The V gene is TRBV25-1, the J gene TRBJ2-3; D might be TRBD1 (5 bases). Trimming took 10 bases from V and 2 from J, leaving 19 bases between them. The CDR3 is made up of 15 amino acids. CDR1 and CDR2 (germline): MGHDK, SYGVNS. The CDR3 nucleotides read TGTGCCACCCCCTACTCGGAACAGGACACAGATACGCAGTATTTT. It yields the protein CATPYSEQDTDTQYF.

The genes are TRBV3-1 (or the pseudogene TRBV3-2) and TRBJ1-6; D is uncertain. Germline V gene sequence: CDR1 LGHDT, CDR2 YNNKEL (reference sequence). The CDR3 spans 14 residues. V lost 4 bases and J 7 bases, leaving 11 bases between the germline ends. The CDR3 DNA reads TGTGCCAGCAGCCCCCAACTCATGAATTCACCCCTCCACTTT. Its translation is CASSPQLMNSPLHF.

About this clone itself: The sample holds other DNA sequences that translate to the same CDR3. The chain carries TRBV7-9 and TRBJ1-2, with 9 bases matching TRBD1. This CDR3 comprises 14 residues. Germline assignment: CDR1 SEHNR and CDR2 FQNEAQ (reference sequence). V shed 4 bases, J shed 1 base, and the junction held 1 base outside the gene matches. CDR3 coding DNA: TGTGCCAGCAGCTCGGGACAGGGTAACTATGGCTACACCTTC. Translated, it gives CASSSGQGNYGYTF.

This clone was observed a single time. This chain connects TRBV6-5 to TRBJ2-1, with D unresolved. CDR3 length equals 16 residues. With 2 bases removed from V and 1 base from J, the gap between germline ends came to 12 bases. Germline V gene data show CDR1 as MNHEY and CDR2 as SVGAGI. The CDR3 region is CASSYHSHNSYNEQFF. CDR3 sequence (DNA): TGTGCCAGCAGTTACCATAGCCATAATTCCTACAATGAGCAGTTCTTC.

The chain is built from TRBV9 and TRBJ1-6; weak D call: TRBD1 (5 bases). The V gene lost 4 bases and the J gene lost 8 bases, with 25 bases spanning the gap. Germline CDR1 reads SGDLS; CDR2 reads YYNGEE. The CDR3 runs to 18 residues. CDR3 sequence reads: CASSPNTGTQRGYSPLHF. DNA of the CDR3: TGTGCCAGCAGCCCGAATACCGGGACCCAACGGGGGTATTCACCCCTCCACTTT.

This chain joins TRBV23-1 and TRBJ1-3, with TRBD1 as a possible D gene (6 bases). TRBV23-1 is noted as an ORF with a role that remains uncertain. CDR3 length: 17 residues. The V and J ends lost 3 bases and 0 bases respectively, with 15 bases between them. CDR3 sequence reads: CASSHRDTKSSGNTIYF. The CDR3 DNA sequence: TGCGCCAGCAGTCACCGGGACACAAAGAGCTCTGGAAACACCATATATTTT.

The chain links TRBV28 to TRBJ1-5; no definite D call. This CDR3 has 15 amino acids. V was shortened by 3 bases and J by 0 bases, with 9 bases between the two germline ends. Germline V CDR1 and CDR2: MDHEN, SYDVKM. The CDR3 DNA reads as TGTGCCAGCAGTTTCATAACCTATAGCAATCAGCCCCAGCATTTT. Amino acid sequence: CASSFITYSNQPQHF.

The gene calls are TRBV6-6 and TRBJ1-2; TRBD1 is a possible D gene (5 bases). V was pared by 8 bases and J by 2 bases, with 15 bases between. The CDR3 length is 14 residues. In germline, CDR1 is MNHNY, CDR2 SVGAGI (reference sequence). CDR3 sequence reads: CASSINQGNYGYTF. CDR3 nucleotides: TGTGCCAGCTCCATTAACCAGGGAAACTATGGCTACACCTTC.

This clone was seen once. This chain connects TRBV28 to TRBJ1-1, with a tentative D call TRBD1 (5 bases). The V end lost 7 bases, the J end lost 4 bases, and 19 bases lay between the germline ends. The CDR3 length is 15 residues. Germline CDR1 reads MDHEN; CDR2 reads SYDVKM. Here the CDR3 reads CASTPGGSRTTEAFF. For the CDR3, the DNA is TGTGCCAGCACCCCGGGGGGGAGTCGGACCACTGAAGCTTTCTTT.

The sample holds one count of this clone. J is TRBJ2-1 and V is TRBV7-2, with a possible D match to TRBD2 (5 bases). V was cut by 1 base and J by 0 bases, with 7 bases left in between. Germline values: CDR1 SGHTA, CDR2 FQGNSA. The CDR3 is 15 residues long. In nucleotides, the CDR3 is TGTGCCAGCAGCTTAGACAGCGGCTCCTACAATGAGCAGTTCTTC. This translates into CASSLDSGSYNEQFF.

The chain joins TRBV5-5 to TRBJ2-3, with D perhaps matching TRBD1 (5 bases). Germline V gene lookup returns CDR1 SGHKS and CDR2 YYEKEE (reference sequence). CDR3 length equals 14 residues. The V end lost 2 bases, the J end lost 5 bases, and 12 bases lay between the germline ends. Here the CDR3 DNA reads TGTGCCAGCAGCTTAGTCCAGGGAAAAGATACGCAGTATTTT. This translates into CASSLVQGKDTQYF.

This clone appeared a single time. V and J are TRBV6-6 and TRBJ2-4; 9 bases agree with TRBD2. The CDR3 has 16 amino acids. The V gene end was trimmed by 0 bases and the J gene end by 5 bases; junction bases not matched to a gene: 5. Germline V gives CDR1 MNHNY, CDR2 SVGAGI (reference sequence). CDR3 nucleotides: TGTGCCAGCAGTTACTCGATAGCGGGGGTTGAAAACATTCAGTACTTC. Amino acid sequence: CASSYSIAGVENIQYF.

The V call is TRBV9, the J call TRBJ1-1, with a possible D match to TRBD1 (5 bases). Trimming shortened V by 1 base and J by 3 bases, and 13 bases separated the two germline ends. There are 15 residues in the CDR3. CDR1 SGDLS and CDR2 YYNGEE come from the germline V gene. In DNA, the CDR3 is TGTGCCAGCAGCGTAACTAGCCTAGGGGACACTGAAGCTTTCTTT. Residues: CASSVTSLGDTEAFF.

The gene calls are TRBV5-6 and TRBJ2-3, with a possible D match to TRBD1 (6 bases). Trimming took 6 bases from V and 2 from J, leaving 19 bases between them. The V gene's germline CDR1 is SGHDT and CDR2 YYEEEE. This CDR3 is built from 16 residues. The CDR3 DNA reads as TGTGCCAGCACCCCAGGCGGACAGACATACACAGATACGCAGTATTTT. Translated: CASTPGGQTYTDTQYF.

V gene TRBV10-3 combines with J gene TRBJ1-5, with 9 bases that match TRBD1. The germline CDR1 and CDR2 sequences are ENHRY and SYGVKD. The CDR3 sequence is 17 residues long. The V and J ends lost 2 bases and 1 base, in that order; junction bases with no gene match: 6. CDR3 in amino acids: CAISEGTGLSSNQPQHF. The CDR3 DNA reads as TGTGCCATCAGTGAGGGGACAGGGCTCTCGAGCAATCAGCCCCAGCATTTT.

The V call is TRBV7-9, the J call TRBJ2-5; 7 positions match TRBD2. CDR3 length: 14 amino acids. V lost 4 bases and J lost 0; bases outside the gene matches: 2. Germline-derived CDR1 and CDR2 are SEHNR and FQNEAQ (reference sequence). Here the CDR3 DNA reads TGTGCCAGCAGCTCCCGGGGGGACCAAGAGACCCAGTACTTC. This codes for CASSSRGDQETQYF.

The gene calls are TRBV28 and TRBJ2-7, with D possibly TRBD1 on 7 matching bases. V was pared by 2 bases and J by 4 bases, with 12 bases between. The CDR3 has 14 amino acids. From germline, CDR1 is MDHEN and CDR2 SYDVKM. CDR3 coding DNA: TGTGCCAGCAGTTTAGTGACAGGGACTTACGAGCAGTACTTC. Translated: CASSLVTGTYEQYF.